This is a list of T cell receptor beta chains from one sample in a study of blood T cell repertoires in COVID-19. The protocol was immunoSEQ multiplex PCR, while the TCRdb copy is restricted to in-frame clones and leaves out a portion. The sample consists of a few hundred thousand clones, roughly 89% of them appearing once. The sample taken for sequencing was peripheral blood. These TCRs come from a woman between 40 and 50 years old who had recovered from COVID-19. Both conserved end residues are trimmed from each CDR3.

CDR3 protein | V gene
ATSLTGNNYGYT | TRBV24-1
ASRTSGGLYNEQF | TRBV19
ASSLPNPSGEQF | TRBV7-2
ASSQTGIEAF | TRBV14
ATSDGDKRDRLAVQETQY | TRBV24-1
SASSKGIYEQY | TRBV20-1
ASSKLGGQGTEAF | TRBV19
ASSLSSGVYFEQF | TRBV27
ASKKGAEGNTIY | TRBV19
ASSGLSTNEKLF | TRBV5-1
ASSFTVQAMNTEAF | TRBV5-5
ASSQTGNNSPLH | TRBV5-4
ASSYGESAGTRGYT | TRBV6-2/TRBV6-3
ASSVTSGGYEQY | TRBV9
ASSLVGTSGSRQF | TRBV5-4
ASSYGDRAEDEQY | TRBV6-2/TRBV6-3
ASSLPQRETETQY | TRBV5-4
ASSYTGQQETQY | TRBV6-5
ASSALGGGTGELF | TRBV25-1
ASSLRGQGEKLF | TRBV5-1
ASSLAAGTDTQY | TRBV5-1
ASSAGTSGGTDTQY | TRBV6-4
ASSEPVVQETQY | TRBV6-1
ASSSDRHTQY | TRBV12-3/TRBV12-4
ASSLVLAETYNEQF | TRBV11-2
ASSQVMDRGPYNEQF | TRBV5-5